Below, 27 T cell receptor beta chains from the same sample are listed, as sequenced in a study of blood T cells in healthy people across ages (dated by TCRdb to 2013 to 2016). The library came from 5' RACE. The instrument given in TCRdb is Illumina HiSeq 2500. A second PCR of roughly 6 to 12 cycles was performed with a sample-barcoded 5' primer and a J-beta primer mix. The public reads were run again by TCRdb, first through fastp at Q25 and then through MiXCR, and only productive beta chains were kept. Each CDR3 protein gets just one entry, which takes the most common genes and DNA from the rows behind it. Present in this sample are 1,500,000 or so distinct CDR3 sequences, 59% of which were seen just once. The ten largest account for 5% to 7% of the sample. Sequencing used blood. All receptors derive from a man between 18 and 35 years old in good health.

The CDR3 DNA is TGTGCCAGCAGCGCCCGGACTAGCGGGGCGCCCAATGAGCAGTTCTTC. Protein: CASSARTSGAPNEQFF. V usage is TRBV7-2 and J usage is TRBJ2-1; 12 nucleotides agree with TRBD2. The junction had 8 bases not matched to a gene; V was cut back by 5 bases and J by 6 bases. CDR1 and CDR2 (germline): SGHTA, FQGNSA. The CDR3 extends over 16 amino acids.

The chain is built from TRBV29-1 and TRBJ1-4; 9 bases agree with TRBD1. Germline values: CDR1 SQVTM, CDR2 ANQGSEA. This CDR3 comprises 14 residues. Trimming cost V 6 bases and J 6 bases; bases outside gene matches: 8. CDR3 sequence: CSVSPGQGDEKLFF. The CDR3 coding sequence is TGCAGCGTCTCACCGGGACAGGGCGATGAAAAACTGTTTTTT.

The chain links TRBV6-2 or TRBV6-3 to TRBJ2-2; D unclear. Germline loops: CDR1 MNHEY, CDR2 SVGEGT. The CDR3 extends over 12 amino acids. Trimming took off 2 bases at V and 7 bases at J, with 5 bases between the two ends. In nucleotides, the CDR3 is TGTGCCAGCAGTTACGTGGGCGGGGAGCTGTTTTTT. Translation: CASSYVGGELFF.

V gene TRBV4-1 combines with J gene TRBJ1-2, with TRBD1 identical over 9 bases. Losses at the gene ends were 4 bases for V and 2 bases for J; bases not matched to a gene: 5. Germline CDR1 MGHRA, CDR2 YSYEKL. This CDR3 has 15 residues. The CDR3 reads CASSREQGANYGYTF. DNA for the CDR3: TGCGCCAGCAGCCGAGAACAGGGGGCGAACTATGGCTACACCTTC.

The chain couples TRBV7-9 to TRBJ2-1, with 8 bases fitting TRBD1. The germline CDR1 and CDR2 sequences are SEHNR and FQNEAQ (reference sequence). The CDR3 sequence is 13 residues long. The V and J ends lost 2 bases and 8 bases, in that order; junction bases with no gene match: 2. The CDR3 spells CASSLPGGYEQFF. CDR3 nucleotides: TGTGCCAGCAGCTTACCAGGGGGCTATGAGCAGTTCTTC.

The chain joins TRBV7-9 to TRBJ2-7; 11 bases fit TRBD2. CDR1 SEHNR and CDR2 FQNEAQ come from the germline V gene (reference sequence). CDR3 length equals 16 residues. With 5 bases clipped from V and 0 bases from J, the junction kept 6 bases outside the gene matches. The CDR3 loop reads CASSEGLADSSYEQYF. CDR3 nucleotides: TGTGCCAGCAGCGAGGGACTAGCGGACAGCTCCTACGAGCAGTACTTC.

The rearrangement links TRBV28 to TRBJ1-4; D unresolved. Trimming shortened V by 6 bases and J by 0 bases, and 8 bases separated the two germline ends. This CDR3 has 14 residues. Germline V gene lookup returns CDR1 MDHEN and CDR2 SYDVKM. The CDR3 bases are TGTGCCAGCAGACCGACTGCAACTAATGAAAAACTGTTTTTT. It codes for CASRPTATNEKLFF.

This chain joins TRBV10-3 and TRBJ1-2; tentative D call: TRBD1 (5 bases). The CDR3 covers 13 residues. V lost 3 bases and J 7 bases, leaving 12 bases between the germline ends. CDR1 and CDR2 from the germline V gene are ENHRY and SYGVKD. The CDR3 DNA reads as TGTGCCATCAGTGAAGCGGGGGGTGCTGGCTACACCTTC. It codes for CAISEAGGAGYTF.

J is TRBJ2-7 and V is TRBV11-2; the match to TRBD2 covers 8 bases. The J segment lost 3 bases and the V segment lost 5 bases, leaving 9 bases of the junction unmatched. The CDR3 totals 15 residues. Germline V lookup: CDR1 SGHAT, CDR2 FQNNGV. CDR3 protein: CASSKGGLVVYEQYF. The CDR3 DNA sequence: TGTGCCAGCAGCAAGGGGGGACTAGTGGTCTACGAGCAGTACTTC.

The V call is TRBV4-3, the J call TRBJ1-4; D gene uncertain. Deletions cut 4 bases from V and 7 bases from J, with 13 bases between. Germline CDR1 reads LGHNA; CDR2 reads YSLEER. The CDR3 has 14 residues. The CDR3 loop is CASSRGLNGEKLFF. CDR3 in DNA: TGCGCCAGCAGCCGCGGGTTAAATGGTGAAAAACTGTTTTTT.

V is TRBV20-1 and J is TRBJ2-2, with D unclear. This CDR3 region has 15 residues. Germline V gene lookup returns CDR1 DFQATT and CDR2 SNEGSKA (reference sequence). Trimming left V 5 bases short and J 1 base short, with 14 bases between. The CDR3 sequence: CSAPIRWENTGELFF. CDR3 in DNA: TGCAGTGCTCCTATCCGGTGGGAGAACACCGGGGAGCTGTTTTTT.

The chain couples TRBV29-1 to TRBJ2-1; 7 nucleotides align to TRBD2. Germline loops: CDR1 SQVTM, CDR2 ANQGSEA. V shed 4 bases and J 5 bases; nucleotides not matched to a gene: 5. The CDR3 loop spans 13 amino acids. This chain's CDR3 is CSVVLAENNEQFF. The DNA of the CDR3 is TGCAGCGTTGTTCTAGCGGAGAACAATGAGCAGTTCTTC.

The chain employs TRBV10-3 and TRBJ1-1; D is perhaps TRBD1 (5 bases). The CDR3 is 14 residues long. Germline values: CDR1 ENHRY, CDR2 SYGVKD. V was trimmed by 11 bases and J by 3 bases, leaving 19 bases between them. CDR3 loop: CASQVIPGHTEAFF. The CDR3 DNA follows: TGTGCCTCACAGGTAATCCCTGGCCACACTGAAGCTTTCTTT.

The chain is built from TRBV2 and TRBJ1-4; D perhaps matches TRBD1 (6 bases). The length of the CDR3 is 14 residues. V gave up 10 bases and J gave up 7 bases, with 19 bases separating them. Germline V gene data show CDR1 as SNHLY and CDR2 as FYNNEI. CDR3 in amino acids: CAKAEGQRPEKLFF. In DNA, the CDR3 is TGTGCCAAAGCGGAAGGACAGAGACCTGAAAAACTGTTTTTT.

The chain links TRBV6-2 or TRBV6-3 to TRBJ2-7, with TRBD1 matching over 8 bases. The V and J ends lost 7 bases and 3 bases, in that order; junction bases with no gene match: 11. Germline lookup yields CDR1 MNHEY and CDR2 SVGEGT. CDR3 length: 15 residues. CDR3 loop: CASKTGGTGHYEQYF. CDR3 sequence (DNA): TGTGCCAGCAAAACCGGCGGGACAGGTCACTACGAGCAGTACTTC.

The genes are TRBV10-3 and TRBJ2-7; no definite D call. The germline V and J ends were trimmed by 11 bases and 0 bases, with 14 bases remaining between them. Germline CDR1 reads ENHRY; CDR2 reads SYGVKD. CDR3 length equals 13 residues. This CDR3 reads CASRPRSSYEQYF. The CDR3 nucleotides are TGTGCCTCCAGACCTCGGAGCTCCTACGAGCAGTACTTC.

The CDR3 protein is CASSPPMRLYGYTF. In nucleotides, the CDR3 is TGTGCCAGCAGCCCCCCCATGCGGCTCTATGGCTACACCTTC. The chain couples TRBV7-8 to TRBJ1-2; D gene unclear. Looked up from germline, CDR1 is SGHVS and CDR2 is FQNEAQ. V dropped 5 bases and J dropped 4 bases, with 14 bases sitting between them. This CDR3 spans 14 amino acids.

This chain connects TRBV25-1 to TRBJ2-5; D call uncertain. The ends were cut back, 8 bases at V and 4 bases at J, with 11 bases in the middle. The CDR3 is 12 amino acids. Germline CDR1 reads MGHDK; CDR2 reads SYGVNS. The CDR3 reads CASSRRPETQYF. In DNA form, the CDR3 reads TGTGCCAGCTCAAGACGGCCAGAGACCCAGTACTTC.

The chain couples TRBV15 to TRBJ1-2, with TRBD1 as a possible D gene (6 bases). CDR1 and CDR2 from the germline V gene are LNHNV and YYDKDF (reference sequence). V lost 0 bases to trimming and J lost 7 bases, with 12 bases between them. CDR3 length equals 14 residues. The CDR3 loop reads CATSRERGLSGYTF. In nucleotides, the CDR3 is TGTGCCACCAGCAGAGAGAGGGGGTTGTCTGGCTACACCTTC. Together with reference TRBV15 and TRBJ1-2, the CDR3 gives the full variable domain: DAMVIQNPRYQVTQFGKPVTLSCSQTLNHNVMYWYQQKSSQAPKLLFHYYDKDFNNEADTPDNFQSRRPNTSFCFLDIRSPGLGDTAMYLCATSRERGLSGYTFGSGTRLTVV.

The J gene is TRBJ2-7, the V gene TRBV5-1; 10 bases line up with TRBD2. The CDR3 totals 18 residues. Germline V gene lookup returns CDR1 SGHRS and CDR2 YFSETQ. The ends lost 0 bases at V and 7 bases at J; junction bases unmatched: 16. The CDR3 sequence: CASSLARRASGRDNEQYF. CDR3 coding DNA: TGCGCCAGCAGCTTGGCCAGAAGGGCTAGCGGGAGAGACAATGAGCAGTACTTC. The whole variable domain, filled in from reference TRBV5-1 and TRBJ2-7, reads KAGVTQTPRYLIKTRGQQVTLSCSPISGHRSVSWYQQTPGQGLQFLFEYFSETQRNKGNFPGRFSGRQFSNSRSEMNVSTLELGDSALYLCASSLARRASGRDNEQYFGPGTRLTVT.

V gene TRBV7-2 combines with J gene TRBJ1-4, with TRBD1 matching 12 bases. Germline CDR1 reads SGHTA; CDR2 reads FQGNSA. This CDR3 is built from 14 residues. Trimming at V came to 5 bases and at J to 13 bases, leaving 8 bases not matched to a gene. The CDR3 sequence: CASSVRDRGRRLFF. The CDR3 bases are TGTGCCAGCAGCGTCCGGGACAGGGGGCGACGACTGTTTTTT.

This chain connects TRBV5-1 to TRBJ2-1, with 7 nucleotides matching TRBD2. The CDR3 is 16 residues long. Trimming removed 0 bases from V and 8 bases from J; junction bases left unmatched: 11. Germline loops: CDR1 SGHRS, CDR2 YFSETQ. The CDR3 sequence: CASSLGTSAHYDEQFF. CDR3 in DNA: TGCGCCAGCAGCTTGGGAACTAGCGCCCACTATGATGAGCAGTTCTTC.

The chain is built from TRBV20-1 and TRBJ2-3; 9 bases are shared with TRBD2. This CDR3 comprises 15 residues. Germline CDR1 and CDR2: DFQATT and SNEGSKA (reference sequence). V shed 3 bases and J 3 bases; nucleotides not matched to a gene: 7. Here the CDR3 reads CSASSLAGSTDTQYF. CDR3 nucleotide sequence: TGCAGTGCTAGTAGCCTAGCGGGATCTACAGATACGCAGTATTTT.

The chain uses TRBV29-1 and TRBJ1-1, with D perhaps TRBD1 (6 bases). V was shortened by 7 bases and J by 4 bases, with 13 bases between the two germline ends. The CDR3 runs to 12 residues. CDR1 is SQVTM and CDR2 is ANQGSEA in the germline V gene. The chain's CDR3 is CSGGADSTEAFF. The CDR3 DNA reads TGCAGCGGCGGAGCGGACAGCACTGAAGCTTTCTTT.

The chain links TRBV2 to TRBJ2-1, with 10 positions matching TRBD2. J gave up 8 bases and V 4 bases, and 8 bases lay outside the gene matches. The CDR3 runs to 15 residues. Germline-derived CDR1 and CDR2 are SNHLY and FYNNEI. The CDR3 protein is CASSGRGLASDEQFF. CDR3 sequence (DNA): TGTGCCAGCAGTGGAAGGGGACTAGCGTCCGATGAGCAGTTCTTC.

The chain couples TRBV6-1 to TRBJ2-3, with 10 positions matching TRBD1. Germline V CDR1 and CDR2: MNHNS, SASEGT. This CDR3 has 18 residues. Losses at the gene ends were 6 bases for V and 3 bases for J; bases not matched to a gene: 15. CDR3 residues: CASRRGTGDLYKTDTQYF. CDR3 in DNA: TGTGCCAGCAGGCGGGGGACAGGGGATTTGTATAAGACAGATACGCAGTATTTT.

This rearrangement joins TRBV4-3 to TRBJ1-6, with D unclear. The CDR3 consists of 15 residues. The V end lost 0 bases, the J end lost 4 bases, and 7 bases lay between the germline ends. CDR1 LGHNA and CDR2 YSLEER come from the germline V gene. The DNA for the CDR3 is TGCGCCAGCAGCCAAGATAAACAGTATAATTCACCCCTCCACTTT. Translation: CASSQDKQYNSPLHF.